The 21 T cell receptor beta chains below all came from one sample that was sequenced in a study of T cells in Graves' hyperthyroidism and ophthalmopathy. It was RNA transcripts that yielded the amplified TCR beta CDR3 regions. With the HTBI primer set, the TCR CDR3 went through a first round of RT-PCR. TCRdb itself ran the multiplex PCR reads through MiXCR, one entry per CDR3 protein. The table shows about 500,000 distinct CDR3 sequences, with 15% to 20% occurring only once. Material: blood. The receptors come from a woman between 18 and 29 years old with Graves' ophthalmopathy.

This chain joins TRBV30 and TRBJ2-5; 10 bases align to TRBD2. V lost 0 bases and J lost 1; bases outside the gene matches: 8. Germline V CDR1 and CDR2: GTSNPN, SVGIG (reference sequence). This CDR3 comprises 17 residues. The CDR3 DNA is TGTGCCTGGAGTGTCTATCGTAGCGGGAGGACCCAAGAGACCCAGTACTTC. This codes for CAWSVYRSGRTQETQYF.

This clonotype appeared many times. The V and J genes are TRBV28 and TRBJ2-2; TRBD2 matches 11 bases. The germline gives CDR1 MDHEN, CDR2 SYDVKM. The CDR3 length is 17 residues. Trimming took 2 bases from V and 2 from J; bases not matched to a gene: 4. The CDR3 spells CASSLRLAGNNTGELFF. DNA for the CDR3: TGTGCCAGCAGTTTAAGACTAGCGGGGAACAACACCGGGGAGCTGTTTTTT.

In its sample, this clonotype was seen many times. The chain employs TRBV6-1 and TRBJ2-3; D remains unclear. V was shortened by 6 bases and J by 2 bases, with 9 bases between the two germline ends. Germline-derived CDR1 and CDR2 are MNHNS and SASEGT. This CDR3 spans 13 amino acids. In DNA form, the CDR3 reads TGTGCCAGCAGCTCATTCGCCACAGATACGCAGTATTTT. Residues: CASSSFATDTQYF.

Many counts were recorded for this clonotype. The V call is TRBV11-2, the J call TRBJ2-1; TRBD2 aligns across 11 bases. The trim removed 6 bases at V and 7 bases at J, leaving 11 bases unmatched. Germline-derived CDR1 and CDR2 are SGHAT and FQNNGV. The CDR3 totals 16 residues. The CDR3 coding sequence is TGTGCCAGCAGGCGATTTAGCGGGGGGGCATGGAATGAGCAGTTCTTC. Amino acid sequence: CASRRFSGGAWNEQFF.

This clonotype was recorded a few times. The chain joins TRBV10-3 to TRBJ2-2, with 11 bases lining up with TRBD2. Germline V lookup: CDR1 ENHRY, CDR2 SYGVKD. Unmatched junction bases numbered 16, after V lost 7 bases and J lost 9 bases. The CDR3 loop spans 17 amino acids. In nucleotides, the CDR3 is TGTGCCATCACTTCTGGGACTAGCGGCCAAAGCGGCAGGGAGCTGTTTTTT. Its translation is CAITSGTSGQSGRELFF.

This clonotype has only a few counts. V and J are TRBV5-6 and TRBJ2-7, with D perhaps given as TRBD1 or TRBD2 (5 bases each). This CDR3 contains 16 residues. V was pared by 4 bases and J by 3 bases, with 20 bases between. Germline V gene lookup returns CDR1 SGHDT and CDR2 YYEEEE. CDR3 sequence (DNA): TGTGCCAGCAGCACCCCGGGGACGAGAGGTCTCTACGAGCAGTACTTC. Protein sequence: CASSTPGTRGLYEQYF.

This clonotype was counted many times. The chain combines TRBV2 with TRBJ2-7; no reliable D call. V was trimmed by 6 bases and J by 0 bases, leaving 12 bases between them. The CDR3 contains 14 residues. The V gene's germline CDR1 is SNHLY and CDR2 FYNNEI. The CDR3 sequence: CASSLARSSYEQYF. The DNA of the CDR3 is TGTGCCAGCAGCCTCGCACGGAGCTCCTACGAGCAGTACTTC. Based on the CDR3 plus reference TRBV2 and TRBJ2-7, the full variable domain is EPEVTQTPSHQVTQMGQEVILRCVPISNHLYFYWYRQILGQKVEFLVSFYNNEISEKSEIFDDQFSVERPDGSNFTLKIRSTKLEDSAMYFCASSLARSSYEQYFGPGTRLTVT.

The chain employs TRBV7-6 and TRBJ2-7; the D call may be TRBD1 or TRBD2 (6 bases each). With 6 bases removed from V and 7 bases from J, the gap between germline ends came to 16 bases. The germline gives CDR1 SGHVS, CDR2 FNYEAQ. The CDR3 covers 13 residues. The CDR3 sequence is CASSLWGAWEQYF. The CDR3 bases are TGTGCCAGCAGTCTCTGGGGGGCTTGGGAGCAGTACTTC.

This clonotype was counted many times. The rearrangement uses TRBV4-2 and TRBJ2-7, with 10 bases matching TRBD2. In germline, CDR1 is LGHNA, CDR2 YNFKEQ. The CDR3 is 16 residues long. V lost 4 bases, J lost 3 bases, and 9 bases stayed unmatched. The CDR3 spells CASSPNEASGSYEQYF. Written as DNA, the CDR3 is TGTGCCAGCAGCCCCAACGAGGCTAGCGGGAGCTACGAGCAGTACTTC.

V gene TRBV4-3 combines with J gene TRBJ2-7, with 9 bases identical to TRBD2. J lost 0 bases, V lost 0 bases, and 3 bases had no gene match. Per the germline V gene, CDR1 is LGHNA and CDR2 is YSLEER. This CDR3 is 16 amino acids long. CDR3 nucleotides: TGCGCCAGCAGCCAAGAGGCTAGCGGGGACTCCTACGAGCAGTACTTC. Amino acids: CASSQEASGDSYEQYF.

This clonotype turned up a few times. The V and J genes are TRBV28 and TRBJ2-1; possibly TRBD1 for D (5 bases). The CDR3 totals 13 residues. Germline loops: CDR1 MDHEN, CDR2 SYDVKM. Trimming pared 7 bases from V and 6 bases from J, leaving 13 bases between. This CDR3 is CASTLRGGNEQFF. Written as DNA, the CDR3 is TGTGCCAGCACCCTAAGGGGTGGCAATGAGCAGTTCTTC. Combining the CDR3 with reference TRBV28 and TRBJ2-1 gives the whole variable domain DVKVTQSSRYLVKRTGEKVFLECVQDMDHENMFWYRQDPGLGLRLIYFSYDVKMKEKGDIPEGYSVSREKKERFSLILESASTNQTSMYLCASTLRGGNEQFFGPGTRLTVL.

This clonotype has at least ten counts. V usage is TRBV11-2 and J usage is TRBJ1-2; no firm D call. Per germline, CDR1 SGHAT and CDR2 FQNNGV. This CDR3 region has 16 residues. Trimming took off 1 base at V and 0 bases at J, with 12 bases between the two ends. The CDR3 loop is CASSLGGIRPNYGYTF. The CDR3 coding sequence is TGTGCCAGCAGCTTAGGTGGCATACGACCTAACTATGGCTACACCTTC.

A word on this clonotype: This may stem from a read error, because a much larger clone lies one nucleotide away. This rearrangement joins TRBV30 to TRBJ1-1; D remains unclear. V lost 8 bases and J 0 bases, leaving 19 bases between the germline ends. The germline CDR1 and CDR2 sequences are GTSNPN and SVGIG (reference sequence). CDR3 length equals 15 residues. The CDR3 protein is CAASRGVALNTEAFF. Here the CDR3 DNA reads TGTGCCGCCTCTCGAGGAGTGGCCCTGAACACTGAAGCTTTCTTT.

This clonotype was seen many times. The V and J genes are TRBV3-1 and TRBJ2-1; no clear D gene. CDR3 length equals 16 residues. The V and J ends lost 4 bases and 2 bases respectively, with 15 bases between them. The V gene's germline CDR1 is LGHDT and CDR2 YNNKEL (reference sequence). The chain's CDR3 is CASSPDPLQPYNEQFF. The CDR3 DNA reads as TGTGCCAGCAGCCCCGATCCACTTCAGCCCTACAATGAGCAGTTCTTC.

This clonotype turned up a few times. The gene calls are TRBV7-9 and TRBJ1-2; possibly TRBD1 for D (6 bases). Germline V CDR1 and CDR2: SEHNR, FQNEAQ (reference sequence). Between the trimmed V and J ends, which lost 6 bases and 6 bases, there was a span of 11 bases. This CDR3 contains 12 residues. CDR3 in amino acids: CASSRTAHGYTF. CDR3 nucleotide sequence: TGTGCCAGCAGTAGGACAGCCCATGGCTACACCTTC. Looking up the rest from reference TRBV7-9 and TRBJ1-2 gives the full variable domain: DTGVSQNPRHKITKRGQNVTFRCDPISEHNRLYWYRQTLGQGPEFLTYFQNEAQLEKSRLLSDRFSAERPKGSFSTLEIQRTEQGDSAMYLCASSRTAHGYTFGSGTRLTVV.

The sample holds a few counts of this clonotype. V usage is TRBV5-4 and J usage is TRBJ2-5; the match to TRBD2 covers 11 bases. The junction had 10 bases not matched to a gene; V was cut back by 4 bases and J by 5 bases. In germline, CDR1 is SGHNT, CDR2 YYREEE (reference sequence). The CDR3 has 16 residues. The DNA for the CDR3 is TGTGCCAGCAGCCCCAGGACTAGCGGGCTCGAGGAGACCCAGTACTTC. Amino acids: CASSPRTSGLEETQYF.

This clonotype has a handful of counts. The chain carries TRBV6-2 or TRBV6-3 and TRBJ2-2, with 9 bases fitting TRBD2. Germline V lookup: CDR1 MNHEY, CDR2 SVGEGT. This CDR3 contains 15 residues. After removal of 6 bases from V and 6 bases from J, the junction contained 8 bases not matched to a gene. DNA for the CDR3: TGTGCCAGCAGCCGATTTAGCGGGAGCGCCGGGGAGCTGTTTTTT. Its protein is CASSRFSGSAGELFF.

This clonotype occurred many times. This rearrangement joins TRBV2 to TRBJ1-1; tentative D call: TRBD1 (5 bases). Trimming cost V 1 base and J 2 bases, with 11 bases left between them. The CDR3 sequence is 15 residues long. Looked up from germline, CDR1 is SNHLY and CDR2 is FYNNEI. The CDR3 loop reads CASSEERQPNTEAFF. CDR3 DNA sequence: TGTGCCAGCAGTGAAGAAAGACAGCCTAACACTGAAGCTTTCTTT.

V gene TRBV7-8 combines with J gene TRBJ2-6; 8 bases match TRBD1. CDR3 size: 18 residues. The V and J ends lost 4 bases and 0 bases, in that order; junction bases with no gene match: 8. Germline V gene lookup returns CDR1 SGHVS and CDR2 FQNEAQ. In nucleotides, the CDR3 is TGTGCCAGCAGCTCGGAGACAGGGGACGACTCTGGGGCCAACGTCCTGACTTTC. Amino acid sequence: CASSSETGDDSGANVLTF.

The chain combines TRBV7-2 with TRBJ2-1, with TRBD1 identical over 11 bases. V shed 2 bases and J 2 bases; nucleotides not matched to a gene: 5. This CDR3 is 17 amino acids long. Germline CDR1 is SGHTA and CDR2 is FQGNSA. CDR3 DNA sequence: TGTGCCAGCAGCTTAAAGTGGACAGGGGGCCCCTACAATGAGCAGTTCTTC. This gives the protein CASSLKWTGGPYNEQFF. Full variable domain (outside the CDR3, taken from reference TRBV7-2 and TRBJ2-1): GAGVSQSPSNKVTEKGKDVELRCDPISGHTALYWYRQSLGQGLEFLIYFQGNSAPDKSGLPSDRFSAERTGGSVSTLTIQRTQQEDSAVYLCASSLKWTGGPYNEQFFGPGTRLTVL.

This clonotype was counted ten times or more. The chain carries TRBV7-2 and TRBJ2-1; 13 bases align to TRBD2. The CDR3 has 17 residues. Germline V gives CDR1 SGHTA, CDR2 FQGNSA. J gave up 7 bases and V 5 bases, and 11 bases lay outside the gene matches. The CDR3 nucleotides read TGTGCCAGCAGCCCCGTGGGGGGACTAGCGGGACGGAATGAGCAGTTCTTC. Translating it yields CASSPVGGLAGRNEQFF.